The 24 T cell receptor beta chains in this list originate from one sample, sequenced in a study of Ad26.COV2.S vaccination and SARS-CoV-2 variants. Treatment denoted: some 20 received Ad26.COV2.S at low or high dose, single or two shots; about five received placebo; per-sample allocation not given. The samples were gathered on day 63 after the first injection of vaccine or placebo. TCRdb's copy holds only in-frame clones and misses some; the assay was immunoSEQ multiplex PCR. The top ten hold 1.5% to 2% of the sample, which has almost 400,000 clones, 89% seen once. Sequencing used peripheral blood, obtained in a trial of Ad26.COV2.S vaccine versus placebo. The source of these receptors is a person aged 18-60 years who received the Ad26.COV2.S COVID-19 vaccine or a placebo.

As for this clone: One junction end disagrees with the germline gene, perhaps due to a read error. As DNA, the CDR3 is TGCGCCAGCAGTTTGGCCGAGCAGTACTTC. Amino acid sequence: CASSLAEQYF. The genes are TRBV5-1 and TRBJ2-7; no clear D. The germline V gene encodes CDR1 SGHRS and CDR2 YFSETQ. This CDR3 is built from 10 residues.

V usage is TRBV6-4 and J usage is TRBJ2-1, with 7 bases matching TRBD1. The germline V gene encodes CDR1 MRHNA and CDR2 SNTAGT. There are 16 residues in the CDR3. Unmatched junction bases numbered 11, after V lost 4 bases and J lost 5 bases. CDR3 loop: CASSAGAGGRNNEQFF. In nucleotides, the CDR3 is TGTGCCAGCAGTGCCGGTGCAGGGGGTAGAAACAATGAGCAGTTCTTC.

The CDR3 region has the DNA TGTGCCAGCAGTTCAGGGGACCCAACGCAGTATTTT. Amino acids: CASSSGDPTQYF. V is TRBV7-9 and J is TRBJ2-3, with a tentative D call TRBD1 (6 bases). The germline V and J ends were trimmed by 6 bases and 9 bases, with 13 bases remaining between them. The CDR3 covers 12 residues. Germline CDR1 SEHNR, CDR2 FQNEAQ (reference sequence). The full variable domain, rest sourced from reference TRBV7-9 and TRBJ2-3, is DTGVSQNPRHKITKRGQNVTFRCDPISEHNRLYWYRQTLGQGPEFLTYFQNEAQLEKSRLLSDRFSAERPKGSFSTLEIQRTEQGDSAMYLCASSSGDPTQYFGPGTRLTVL.

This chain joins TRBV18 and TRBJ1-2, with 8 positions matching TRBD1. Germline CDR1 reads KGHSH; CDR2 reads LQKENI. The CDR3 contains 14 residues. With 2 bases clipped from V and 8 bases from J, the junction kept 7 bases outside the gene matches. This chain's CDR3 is CASSPGTGIDGYTF. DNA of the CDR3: TGTGCCAGCTCACCAGGGACAGGCATAGACGGCTACACCTTC. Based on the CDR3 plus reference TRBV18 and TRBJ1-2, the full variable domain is NAGVMQNPRHLVRRRGQEARLRCSPMKGHSHVYWYRQLPEEGLKFMVYLQKENIIDESGMPKERFSAEFPKEGPSILRIQQVVRGDSAAYFCASSPGTGIDGYTFGSGTRLTVV.

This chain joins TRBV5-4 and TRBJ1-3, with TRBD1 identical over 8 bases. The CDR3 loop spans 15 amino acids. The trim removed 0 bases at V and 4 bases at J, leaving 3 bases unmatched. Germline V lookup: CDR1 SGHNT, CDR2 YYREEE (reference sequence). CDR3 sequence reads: CASSLARGPGNTIYF. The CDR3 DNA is TGTGCCAGCAGCTTGGCCAGGGGGCCGGGAAACACCATATATTTT. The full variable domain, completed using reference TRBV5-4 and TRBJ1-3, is ETGVTQSPTHLIKTRGQQVTLRCSSQSGHNTVSWYQQALGQGPQFIFQYYREEENGRGNFPPRFSGLQFPNYSSELNVNALELDDSALYLCASSLARGPGNTIYFGEGSWLTVV.

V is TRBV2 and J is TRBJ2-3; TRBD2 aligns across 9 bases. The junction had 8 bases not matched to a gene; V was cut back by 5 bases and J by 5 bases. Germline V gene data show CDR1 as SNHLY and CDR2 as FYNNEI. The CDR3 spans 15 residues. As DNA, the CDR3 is TGTGCCAGCAGTTCGGGCCCAGCGGGGGGAGATACGCAGTATTTT. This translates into CASSSGPAGGDTQYF.

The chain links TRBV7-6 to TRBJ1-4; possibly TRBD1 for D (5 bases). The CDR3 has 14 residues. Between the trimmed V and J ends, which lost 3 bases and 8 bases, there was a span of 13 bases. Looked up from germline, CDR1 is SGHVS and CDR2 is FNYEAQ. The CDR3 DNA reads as TGTGCCAGCAGCTTCGGGACGGAACTCGAAAAACTGTTTTTT. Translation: CASSFGTELEKLFF.

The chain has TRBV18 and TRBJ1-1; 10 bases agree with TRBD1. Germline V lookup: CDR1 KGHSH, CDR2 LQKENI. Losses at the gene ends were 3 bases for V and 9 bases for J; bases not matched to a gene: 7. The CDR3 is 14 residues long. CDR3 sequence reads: CASSPPGQGTKAFF. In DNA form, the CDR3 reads TGTGCCAGCTCACCCCCGGGACAGGGGACAAAAGCTTTCTTT.

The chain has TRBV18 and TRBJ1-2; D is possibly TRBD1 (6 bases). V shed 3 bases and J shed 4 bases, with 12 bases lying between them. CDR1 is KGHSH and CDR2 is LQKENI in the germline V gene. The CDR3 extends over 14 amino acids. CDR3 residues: CASSPLGGVYGYTF. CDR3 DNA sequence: TGTGCCAGCTCACCGCTAGGGGGGGTCTATGGCTACACCTTC.

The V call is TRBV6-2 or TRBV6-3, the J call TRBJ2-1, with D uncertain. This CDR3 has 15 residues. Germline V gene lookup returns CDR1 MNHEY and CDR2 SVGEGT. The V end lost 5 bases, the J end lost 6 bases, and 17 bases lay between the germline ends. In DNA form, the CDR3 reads TGTGCCAGCAGTCCGTCGGGCGGCTCGGGCAATGAGCAGTTCTTC. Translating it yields CASSPSGGSGNEQFF.

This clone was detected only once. CDR3 sequence (DNA): TGTGCCAGCAGTTGGCCAAGCGGGAGTAAAGATACGCAGTATTTT. Its protein product is CASSWPSGSKDTQYF. This sequence joins TRBV28 and TRBJ2-3, with 8 positions matching TRBD2. CDR1 and CDR2 from the germline V gene are MDHEN and SYDVKM. The CDR3 is 15 amino acids. V gave up 4 bases and J gave up 5 bases; unmatched junction bases: 8.

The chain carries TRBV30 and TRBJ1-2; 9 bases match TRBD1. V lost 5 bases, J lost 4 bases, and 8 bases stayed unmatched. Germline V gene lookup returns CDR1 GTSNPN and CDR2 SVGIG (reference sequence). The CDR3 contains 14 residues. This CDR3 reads CAWGGLDRGYGYTF. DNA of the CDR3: TGTGCCTGGGGGGGTCTGGACAGGGGCTATGGCTACACCTTC.

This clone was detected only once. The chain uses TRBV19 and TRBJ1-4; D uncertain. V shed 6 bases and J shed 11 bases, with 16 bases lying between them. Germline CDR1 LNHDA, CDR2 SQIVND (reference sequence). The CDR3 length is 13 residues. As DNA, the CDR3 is TGTGCCAGTAGAGGCTATCCTGGTGAGAAACTGTTTTTT. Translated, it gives CASRGYPGEKLFF.

CDR3: CASSLRVSTTAGELFF. In DNA form, the CDR3 reads TGTGCCAGCAGCTTACGGGTCAGCACTACCGCCGGGGAGCTGTTTTTT. This rearrangement joins TRBV7-9 to TRBJ2-2, with no clear D. The V gene's germline CDR1 is SEHNR and CDR2 FQNEAQ (reference sequence). The CDR3 has 16 residues. V gave up 2 bases and J gave up 6 bases, with 16 bases separating them. The complete variable domain, with remaining parts taken from reference TRBV7-9 and TRBJ2-2, reads DTGVSQNPRHKITKRGQNVTFRCDPISEHNRLYWYRQTLGQGPEFLTYFQNEAQLEKSRLLSDRFSAERPKGSFSTLEIQRTEQGDSAMYLCASSLRVSTTAGELFFGEGSRLTVL.

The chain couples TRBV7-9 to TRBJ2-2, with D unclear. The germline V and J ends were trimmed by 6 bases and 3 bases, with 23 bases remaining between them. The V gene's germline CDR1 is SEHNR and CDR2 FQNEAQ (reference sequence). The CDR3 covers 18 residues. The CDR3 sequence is CASRRRTRFRSYTGELFF. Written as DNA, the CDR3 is TGTGCCAGCAGACGAAGAACGAGGTTCAGGTCCTACACCGGGGAGCTGTTTTTT.

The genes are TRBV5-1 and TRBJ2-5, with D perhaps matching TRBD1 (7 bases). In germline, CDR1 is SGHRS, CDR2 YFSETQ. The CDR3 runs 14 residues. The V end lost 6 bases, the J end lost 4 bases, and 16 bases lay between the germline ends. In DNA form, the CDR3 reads TGCGCCAGCAAGGCAGGGGGGTTTAGAGAGACCCAGTACTTC. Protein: CASKAGGFRETQYF.

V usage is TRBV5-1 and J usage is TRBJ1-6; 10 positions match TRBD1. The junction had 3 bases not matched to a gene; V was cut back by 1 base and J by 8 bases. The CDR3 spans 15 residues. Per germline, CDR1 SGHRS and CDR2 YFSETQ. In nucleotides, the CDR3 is TGCGCCAGCAGCTTGAGACAGGGGGCTTATTCACCCCTCCACTTT. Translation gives CASSLRQGAYSPLHF. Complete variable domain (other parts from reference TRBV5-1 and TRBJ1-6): KAGVTQTPRYLIKTRGQQVTLSCSPISGHRSVSWYQQTPGQGLQFLFEYFSETQRNKGNFPGRFSGRQFSNSRSEMNVSTLELGDSALYLCASSLRQGAYSPLHFGNGTRLTVT.

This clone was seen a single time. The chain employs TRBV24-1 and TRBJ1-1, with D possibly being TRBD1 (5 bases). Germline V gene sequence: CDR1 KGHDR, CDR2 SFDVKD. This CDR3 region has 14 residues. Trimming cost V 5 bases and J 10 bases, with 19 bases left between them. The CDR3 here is CATSVAGPHPRAFF. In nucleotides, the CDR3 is TGTGCCACCAGTGTAGCGGGGCCCCATCCCAGAGCTTTCTTT.

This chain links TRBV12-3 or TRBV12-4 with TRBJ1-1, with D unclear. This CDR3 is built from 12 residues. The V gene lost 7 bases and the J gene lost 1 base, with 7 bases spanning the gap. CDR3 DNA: TGTGCCAGCACCCCCCGGAACACTGAAGCTTTCTTT. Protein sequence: CASTPRNTEAFF.

The chain's CDR3 is CASSLSGLNYGYTF. The CDR3 region has the DNA TGTGCCAGCAGTCTTTCAGGACTTAACTATGGCTACACCTTC. The chain has TRBV3-1 (or the pseudogene TRBV3-2) and TRBJ1-2; D gene ambiguous. The germline CDR1 and CDR2 sequences are LGHDT and YNNKEL (reference sequence). The V end was cut by 6 bases, the J end by 1 base, with 12 bases between. This CDR3 has 14 amino acids.

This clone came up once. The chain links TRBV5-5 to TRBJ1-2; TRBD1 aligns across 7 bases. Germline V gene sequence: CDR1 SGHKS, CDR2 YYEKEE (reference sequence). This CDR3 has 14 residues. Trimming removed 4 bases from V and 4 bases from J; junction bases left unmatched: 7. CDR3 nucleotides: TGTGCCAGCAGCAGCCTCGACAGGGCCTATGGCTACACCTTC. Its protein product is CASSSLDRAYGYTF. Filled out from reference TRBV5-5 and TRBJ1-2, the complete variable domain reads DAGVTQSPTHLIKTRGQQVTLRCSPISGHKSVSWYQQVLGQGPQFIFQYYEKEERGRGNFPDRFSARQFPNYSSELNVNALLLGDSALYLCASSSLDRAYGYTFGSGTRLTVV.

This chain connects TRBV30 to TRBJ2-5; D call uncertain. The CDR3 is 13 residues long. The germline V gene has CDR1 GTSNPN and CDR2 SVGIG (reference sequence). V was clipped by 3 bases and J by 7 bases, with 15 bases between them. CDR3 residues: CAWSALRLGTQYF. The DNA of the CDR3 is TGTGCCTGGAGCGCCCTCAGGTTAGGGACCCAGTACTTC.

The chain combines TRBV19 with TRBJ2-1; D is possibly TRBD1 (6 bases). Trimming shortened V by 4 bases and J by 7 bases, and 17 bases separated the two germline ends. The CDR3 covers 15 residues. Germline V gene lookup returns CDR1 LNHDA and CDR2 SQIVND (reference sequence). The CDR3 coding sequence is TGTGCCAGTAGTACGACAGGCGCCCTTGGGAATGAGCAGTTCTTC. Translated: CASSTTGALGNEQFF. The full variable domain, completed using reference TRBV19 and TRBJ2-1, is DGGITQSPKYLFRKEGQNVTLSCEQNLNHDAMYWYRQDPGQGLRLIYYSQIVNDFQKGDIAEGYSVSREKKESFPLTVTSAQKNPTAFYLCASSTTGALGNEQFFGPGTRLTVL.

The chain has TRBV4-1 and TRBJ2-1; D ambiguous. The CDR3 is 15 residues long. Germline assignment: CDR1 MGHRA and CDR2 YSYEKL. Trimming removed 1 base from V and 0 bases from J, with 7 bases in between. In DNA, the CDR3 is TGCGCCAGCAGCCAAGGTAGTGTCTCCTACAATGAGCAGTTCTTC. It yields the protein CASSQGSVSYNEQFF.